This note documents a single T cell receptor (beta chain) sequence. The antigen remains undetermined. The record originates from a study of CXCR3-negative and CXCR3-positive naive CD8 T cells. Study summary: The libraries yielded some 130 million TRB reads, about 1.5 +/- 0.3 million each. Whole-study findings and limits: TRB CDR3s were more hydrophobic in CXCR3-positive than in CXCR3-negative naive cells.

The germline V gene has CDR1 MNHEY and CDR2 SMNVEV (reference sequence). CDR3 size: 17 residues. Identification of naive CD8+ T cells rested on CD45RO-CCR7+CD27+CD95- status. TRB cDNA libraries were made by UMI-labeled 5' RACE. After re-calling the 5' RACE reads, TCRdb lists one entry per CDR3 protein, DNA absent. This listing includes roughly 61,000 distinct CDR3 sequences. The receptor was derived from a human donor in good health. Some clones in this sample may be carry-over from other donors' samples. The sequenced sample was naive CXCR3+ CD8+ T cells from blood. The sample's subset: CD45RO-CCR7+CD27+CD95- naive CD8+ T cells expressing CXCR3 (TNR3+). The chain couples TRBV27 to TRBJ2-7; TCRdb returns TRBD2, unconfirmable since there is no DNA. The CDR3 loop is CASSLLAPRQEKYEQYF.